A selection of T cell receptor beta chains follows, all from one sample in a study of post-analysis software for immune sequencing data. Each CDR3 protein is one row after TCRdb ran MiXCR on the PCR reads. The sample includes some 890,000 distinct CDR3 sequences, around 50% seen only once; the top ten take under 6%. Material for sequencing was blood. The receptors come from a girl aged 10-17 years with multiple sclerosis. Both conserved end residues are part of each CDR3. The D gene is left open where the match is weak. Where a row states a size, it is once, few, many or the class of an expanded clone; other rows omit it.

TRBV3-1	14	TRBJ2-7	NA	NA	CASSWDFPHDEQYF	TGTGCCAGCAGCTGGGACTTTCCTCATGACGAGCAGTACTTC
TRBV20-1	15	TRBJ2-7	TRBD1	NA	CSATQQGLGDPEQYF	TGCAGTGCTACCCAACAGGGGCTTGGAGACCCGGAGCAGTACTTC
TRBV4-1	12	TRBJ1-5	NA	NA	CASSQEDQPQHF	TGCGCCAGCAGCCAAGAGGATCAGCCCCAGCATTTT
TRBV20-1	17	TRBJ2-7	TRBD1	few	CSARDRSTGLSSYEQYF	TGCAGTGCTAGAGATCGGTCGACAGGGTTGAGCTCCTACGAGCAGTACTTC
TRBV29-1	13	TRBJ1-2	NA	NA	CSVPTLGNYGYTF	TGCAGCGTTCCTACGTTGGGTAACTATGGCTACACCTTC
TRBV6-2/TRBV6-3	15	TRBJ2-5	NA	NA	CASSIGGPERETQYF	TGTGCCAGCAGTATCGGGGGGCCGGAGCGAGAGACCCAGTACTTC
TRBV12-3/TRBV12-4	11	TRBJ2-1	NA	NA	CASSFREEQFF	TGTGCCAGCAGTTTTCGGGAGGAGCAGTTCTTC
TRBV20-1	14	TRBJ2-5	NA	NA	CSANRETLRETQYF	TGCAGTGCTAACCGCGAAACCCTTCGAGAGACCCAGTACTTC
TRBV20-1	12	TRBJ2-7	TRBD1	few	CSATDRGYEQYF	TGCAGTGCCACGGACAGGGGATACGAGCAGTACTTC
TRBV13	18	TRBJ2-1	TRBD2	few	CASSLSSGASGMRNEQFF	TGTGCCAGCAGCTTAAGCTCGGGGGCTAGCGGGATGCGGAATGAGCAGTTCTTC
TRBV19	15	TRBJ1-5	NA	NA	CASSHGLEGTQPQHF	TGTGCCAGTAGCCACGGACTGGAGGGGACTCAGCCCCAGCATTTT
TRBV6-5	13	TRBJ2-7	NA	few	CASSYSNSNEQYF	TGTGCCAGCAGTTACTCGAACAGCAATGAGCAGTACTTC
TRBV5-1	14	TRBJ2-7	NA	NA	CASSPATSNYEQYF	TGCGCCAGCAGCCCGGCGACATCAAACTACGAGCAGTACTTC
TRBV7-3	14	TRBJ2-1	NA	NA	CASSLIPTYNEQFF	TGTGCCAGCAGCTTAATTCCAACCTACAATGAGCAGTTCTTC
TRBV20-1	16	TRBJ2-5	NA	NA	CSAQRGGPRAAETQYF	TGCAGTGCTCAAAGAGGGGGGCCTCGGGCGGCGGAGACCCAGTACTTC
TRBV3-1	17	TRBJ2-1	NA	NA	CASSQIQISSSYNEQFF	TGTGCCAGCAGCCAAATTCAAATTTCGAGCTCCTACAATGAGCAGTTCTTC
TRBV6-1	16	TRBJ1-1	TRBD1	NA	CASREPRGRGDTEAFF	TGTGCCAGCAGAGAACCCAGGGGGCGCGGGGACACTGAAGCTTTCTTT
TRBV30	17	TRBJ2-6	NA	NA	CAWSVRGTGTGANVRTF	TGTGCCTGGAGTGTCAGGGGAACAGGGACTGGGGCCAACGTCCGGACTTTC
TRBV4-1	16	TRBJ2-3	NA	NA	CASSQDRASSTDTQYF	TGCGCCAGCAGCCAAGATCGGGCTAGCAGCACAGATACGCAGTATTTT
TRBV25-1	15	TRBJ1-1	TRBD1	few	CASSAKQGLGTEAFF	TGTGCCAGCAGTGCCAAACAGGGGTTAGGCACTGAAGCTTTCTTT
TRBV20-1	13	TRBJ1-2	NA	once	CSASLERSYGYTF	TGCAGTGCTAGTCTGGAGAGGAGTTATGGCTACACCTTC
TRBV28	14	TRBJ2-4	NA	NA	CASTRDRTKNIQYF	TGTGCCAGCACACGGGACCGTACCAAAAACATTCAGTACTTC
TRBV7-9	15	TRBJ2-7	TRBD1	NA	CASSLGQGEPYEQYF	TGTGCCAGCAGCTTGGGACAGGGGGAGCCCTACGAGCAGTACTTC
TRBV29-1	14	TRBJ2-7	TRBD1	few	CSVEVQGTLYEQYF	TGCAGCGTTGAAGTACAGGGGACCCTCTACGAGCAGTACTTC
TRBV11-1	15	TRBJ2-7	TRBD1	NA	CASSSYRGSVLEQYF	TGTGCCAGCAGCTCCTACAGGGGGTCGGTTCTCGAGCAGTACTTC
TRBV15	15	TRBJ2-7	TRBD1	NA	CATSRERTGLGEQYF	TGTGCCACCAGCAGAGAACGGACAGGGTTGGGCGAGCAGTACTTC
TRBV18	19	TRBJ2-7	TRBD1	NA	CASSPATGGVGARSYEQYF	TGTGCCAGCTCACCAGCGACAGGGGGAGTAGGAGCAAGGTCCTACGAGCAGTACTTC
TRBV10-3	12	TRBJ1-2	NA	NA	CAIGSSSYGYTF	TGTGCCATCGGGTCCTCCTCCTATGGCTACACCTTC
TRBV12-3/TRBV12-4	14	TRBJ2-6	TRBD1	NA	CASRGQAGANVRTF	TGTGCCAGCAGGGGACAGGCCGGGGCCAACGTCCGGACTTTC
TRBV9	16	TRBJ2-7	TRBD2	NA	CASSVATAGLATEQYF	TGTGCCAGCAGCGTAGCAACGGCGGGACTAGCGACCGAGCAGTACTTC
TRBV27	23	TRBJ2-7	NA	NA	CASSLGDRGQEREAPVNFYEQYF	TGTGCCAGCAGTTTAGGGGACAGGGGACAGGAGCGGGAGGCCCCAGTCAACTTCTACGAGCAGTACTTC
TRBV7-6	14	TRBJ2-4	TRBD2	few	CASSLSGGRGEQYF	TGTGCCAGCAGCTTATCCGGCGGGAGGGGAGAGCAGTACTTC
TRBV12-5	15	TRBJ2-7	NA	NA	CASGLEGRGSYEQYF	TGTGCTAGTGGTTTGGAAGGCAGGGGAAGCTACGAGCAGTACTTC
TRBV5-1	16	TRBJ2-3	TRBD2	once	CASAPGTSGLGDTQYF	TGCGCCAGCGCCCCCGGGACTAGCGGTCTAGGGGATACGCAGTATTTT
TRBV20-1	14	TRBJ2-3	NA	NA	CSASFPGAPDTQYF	TGCAGTGCTAGCTTCCCCGGGGCCCCAGATACGCAGTATTTT
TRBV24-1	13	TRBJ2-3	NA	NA	CATSAFGGDTQYF	TGTGCCACCAGTGCCTTCGGGGGCGATACGCAGTATTTT
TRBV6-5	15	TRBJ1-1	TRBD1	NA	CASSPSYRGSTEAFF	TGTGCCAGCAGTCCGAGCTACAGGGGGAGCACTGAAGCTTTCTTT
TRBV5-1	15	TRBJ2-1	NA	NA	CASYSGTLGDNEQFF	TGCGCCAGCTACTCCGGGACACTAGGGGACAATGAGCAGTTCTTC
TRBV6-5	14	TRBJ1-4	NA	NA	CVSRNQATNEKLFF	TGTGTCAGCAGAAATCAAGCAACTAATGAAAAACTGTTTTTT
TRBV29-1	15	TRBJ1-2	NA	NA	CSVEDQGSANYGYTF	TGCAGCGTTGAAGATCAGGGGTCGGCTAACTATGGCTACACCTTC
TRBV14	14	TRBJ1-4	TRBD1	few	CASSQTGEGEKLFF	TGTGCCAGCAGCCAAACAGGGGAAGGTGAAAAACTGTTTTTT
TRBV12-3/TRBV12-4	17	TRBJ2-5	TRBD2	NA	CASSIMTSGRFQETQYF	TGTGCCAGCAGTATCATGACTAGCGGGCGTTTCCAAGAGACCCAGTACTTC
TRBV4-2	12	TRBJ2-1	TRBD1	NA	CASSLHRGEQFF	TGTGCCAGCAGCCTCCACAGGGGTGAGCAGTTCTTC
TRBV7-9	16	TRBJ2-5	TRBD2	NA	CASSFYLAVYQETQYF	TGTGCCAGCAGCTTTTATCTAGCGGTCTATCAAGAGACCCAGTACTTC
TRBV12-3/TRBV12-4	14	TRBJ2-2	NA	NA	CASSLVRGRGELFF	TGTGCCAGCAGTTTAGTCCGGGGCCGCGGGGAGCTGTTTTTT
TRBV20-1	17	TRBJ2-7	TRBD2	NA	CSARDGTSGRARGEQYF	TGCAGTGCTAGAGATGGGACTAGCGGGAGGGCGAGGGGCGAGCAGTACTTC
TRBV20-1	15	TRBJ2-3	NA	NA	CSARDSGSGVVTQYF	TGCAGTGCTAGAGATTCGGGCTCGGGGGTTGTTACGCAGTATTTT
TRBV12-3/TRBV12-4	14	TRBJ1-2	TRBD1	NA	CASSLTDRGHGYTF	TGTGCCAGCAGTTTGACGGACAGGGGGCATGGCTACACCTTC
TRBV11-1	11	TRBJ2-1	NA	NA	CASSLGLRRFF	TGTGCCAGCAGCTTAGGTTTAAGGAGGTTCTTC
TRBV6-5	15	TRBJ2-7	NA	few	CASSYGGSGGYEQYF	TGTGCCAGCAGTTACGGAGGGTCAGGGGGCTACGAGCAGTACTTC